A selection of T cell receptor beta chains follows, all from one sample in a study of T cells in Graves' hyperthyroidism and ophthalmopathy. TCRdb analysed the multiplex PCR reads with MiXCR anew, one entry per CDR3 protein. The sample gives roughly 380,000 distinct CDR3 sequences, around 18% of which show up once; 15% to 18% is in the top ten. Sequencing was done on a sample of blood. These receptors were taken from a woman aged 40 to 55 with Graves' ophthalmopathy. Both conserved end residues are part of each CDR3. The D gene is left open where the match is weak. Clone sizes are given selectively: once, few, many, or a class where the clone is expanded.

j_call: TRBJ1-2; cdr3_length: 15; d_call: -; clone_size: many; v_call: TRBV7-2; cdr3_nt: TGTGCCAGCAGCCCGGGATGGGAGGGACGCTATGGCTACACCTTC; cdr3_aa: CASSPGWEGRYGYTF
j_call: TRBJ2-7; cdr3_length: 16; d_call: -; clone_size: -; v_call: TRBV20-1; cdr3_nt: TGCAGTGCTGAACCAACCGACAGGTTAATTACCTACGAGCAGTACTTC; cdr3_aa: CSAEPTDRLITYEQYF
j_call: TRBJ2-7; cdr3_length: 15; d_call: TRBD1; clone_size: many; v_call: TRBV6-2/TRBV6-3; cdr3_nt: TGTGCCAGCAGTCCTCCGGGACAGGGTCTCTACGAGCAGTACTTC; cdr3_aa: CASSPPGQGLYEQYF
j_call: TRBJ2-4; cdr3_length: 16; d_call: -; clone_size: many; v_call: TRBV12-3/TRBV12-4; cdr3_nt: TGTGCCAGCAGTTTACAGGGTCCCGTAGCCAAAAACATTCAGTACTTC; cdr3_aa: CASSLQGPVAKNIQYF
j_call: TRBJ1-1; cdr3_length: 13; d_call: -; clone_size: once; v_call: TRBV12-3/TRBV12-4; cdr3_nt: TGTGCCAGCAGTCTCCGACATCCGACTGAAGCTTTCTTT; cdr3_aa: CASSLRHPTEAFF
j_call: TRBJ2-2; cdr3_length: 14; d_call: TRBD2; clone_size: -; v_call: TRBV6-1; cdr3_nt: TGTGCCAGCAGTCCCACTGGGGGGGCCGGGGAGCTGTTTTTT; cdr3_aa: CASSPTGGAGELFF
j_call: TRBJ2-7; cdr3_length: 18; d_call: TRBD2; clone_size: many; v_call: TRBV14; cdr3_nt: TGTGCCAGCAGCCAAGAGGGACTAGCGGGAAGCGTCGGGTACGAGCAGTACTTC; cdr3_aa: CASSQEGLAGSVGYEQYF
j_call: TRBJ2-3; cdr3_length: 16; d_call: TRBD2; clone_size: once; v_call: TRBV27; cdr3_nt: TGTGCCAGCAGTTCCTCGCCTAGCGGGGGCACAGATACGCAGTATTTT; cdr3_aa: CASSSSPSGGTDTQYF
j_call: TRBJ1-1; cdr3_length: 15; d_call: TRBD1; clone_size: many; v_call: TRBV7-2; cdr3_nt: TGTGCCAGCAGCTCCTCCCGACAGGGGAACACTGAAGCTTTCTTT; cdr3_aa: CASSSSRQGNTEAFF
j_call: TRBJ1-1; cdr3_length: 14; d_call: -; clone_size: many; v_call: TRBV18; cdr3_nt: TGTGCCAGCTCACCTCTGACAACGAACACTGAAGCTTTCTTT; cdr3_aa: CASSPLTTNTEAFF